This TCR beta chain stems from a study of cytomegalovirus exposure and HLA in healthy donors. The study ran its PCR with 60 Vbeta and 13 Jbeta primers. Clones were read by immunoSEQ multiplex PCR, and TCRdb kept only the in-frame ones, dropping some. This sample has more than 85,000 clones; 75% to 85% occur once, and the top ten carry roughly 6%. The sequenced sample was PBMCs. The TCR originated in a man between 18 and 35 years old in good health and CMV-seronegative.

The CDR3 DNA is TGTGCCAGCAGCTCGACAGGTCGGGACACTGAAGCTTTCTTT. Its translation is CASSSTGRDTEAFF. The chain links TRBV7-3 to TRBJ1-1, with a tentative D call TRBD1 (6 bases). V was shortened by 4 bases and J by 3 bases, with 12 bases between the two germline ends. Per the germline V gene, CDR1 is SGHTA and CDR2 is FQGTGA. The CDR3 spans 14 residues.